These T cell receptor beta chains were read from a single sample in a study of cytotoxic CD8 clonotypes in ibrutinib-treated CLL. Only in-frame clones appear in the TCRdb table, and some are missing; sequencing was by immunoSEQ multiplex PCR. Counted here are some 130,000 clones, 70% to 90% occurring once; the ten biggest clones make up approximately 2%. The source material was PBMCs, sampled after 24 months of ibrutinib treatment. The receptors shown here come from a human donor with chronic lymphocytic leukemia. Both conserved end residues are part of each CDR3. The D gene is left open where the match is weak. Size is stated for part of the rows, as once, few or many counts, or as a class when the clone is expanded.

v_call	j_call	clone_size	d_call	cdr3_nt	cdr3_aa
TRBV19	TRBJ1-4	-	-	TGTGCCAGTAGTTCCGGAGCCCCTGGGAGAGAAAAACTGTTTTTT	CASSSGAPGREKLFF
TRBV28	TRBJ2-7	-	-	TGTGCCAGCATCCCTGGACAGCTGGGCGAGCAGTACTTC	CASIPGQLGEQYF
TRBV11-2	TRBJ2-2	-	TRBD1	TGTGCCAGCAGCTTCGGACAGGGTCGAGGCACCGGGGAGCTGTTTTTT	CASSFGQGRGTGELFF
TRBV19	TRBJ1-4	few	TRBD1	TGTGCCAGTAGTCTAACAGGGGGCAATGAAAAACTGTTTTTT	CASSLTGGNEKLFF
TRBV29-1	TRBJ2-1	-	-	TGCAGCGTTGAACCGAGTTACAATGAGCAGTTCTTC	CSVEPSYNEQFF
TRBV7-7	TRBJ1-5	once	-	TGTGCCAGCAGCTTAGATCTGGGCCCAAATCGGCCCCAGCATTTT	CASSLDLGPNRPQHF
TRBV2	TRBJ1-6	few	-	TGTGCCAGCGGTCAGGGAAGACAAAATTCACCCCTCCACTTT	CASGQGRQNSPLHF
TRBV18	TRBJ2-7	-	TRBD1	TGTGCCAGCTCACCACCAGGGGGCGGCGAGCAGTACTTC	CASSPPGGGEQYF
TRBV7-2	TRBJ2-3	once	-	TGTGCCAGCAGCCCAGTCGGGCGGGGAGAACCCACAGATACGCAGTATTTT	CASSPVGRGEPTDTQYF
TRBV27	TRBJ2-1	-	-	TGTGCCAGCAGTTCGACAGGCCCTTTTTCCTACAATGAGCAGTTCTTC	CASSSTGPFSYNEQFF
TRBV28	TRBJ1-3	-	-	TGTGCCAGCAGAGACGGACGGGCCCTAGACACCATATATTTT	CASRDGRALDTIYF
TRBV7-2	TRBJ1-4	many	-	TGTGCCAGCAGCCGACGAAGGACATCTGAAAAACTGTTTTTT	CASSRRRTSEKLFF
TRBV27	TRBJ2-1	-	-	TGTGCCAGCAGTTTCTGGGGGCCATACAATGAGCAGTTCTTC	CASSFWGPYNEQFF
TRBV2	TRBJ2-3	-	TRBD1	TGTGCCAGCAGTGAGGGGACAGGCACAGATACGCAGTATTTT	CASSEGTGTDTQYF
TRBV28	TRBJ1-1	-	TRBD1	TGTGCCAGCAGGTTAGGGGGACAGGGTTTGAACACTGAAGCTTTCTTT	CASRLGGQGLNTEAFF
TRBV19	TRBJ2-6	-	-	TGTGCCGCAAGGGACCCCAGTAGCTCTGGGGCCAACGTCCTGACTTTC	CAARDPSSSGANVLTF
TRBV7-9	TRBJ2-1	-	-	TGTGCCAGCGCAAGTAGTGCCGACAATGAGCAGTTCTTC	CASASSADNEQFF
TRBV9	TRBJ2-2	-	-	TGTGCCAGCAGCGTAGTTGGCCCCCCCGGGGAGCTGTTTTTT	CASSVVGPPGELFF
TRBV27	TRBJ2-5	-	-	TGTGCCAGCAGTACCGGGACACCTGGGGGGACCCAGTACTTC	CASSTGTPGGTQYF
TRBV4-2	TRBJ1-2	once	TRBD1	TGTGCCAGCAGCCGACCAGGACAGGGATACGGCTACACCTTC	CASSRPGQGYGYTF
TRBV10-3	TRBJ1-2	-	TRBD1	TGTGCCATCAGCCCGGTTATGGGACAGAGGTATGGCTACACCTTC	CAISPVMGQRYGYTF
TRBV6-5	TRBJ1-1	-	-	TGTGCCAGCAGGGGGAACACTGAAGCTTTCTTT	CASRGNTEAFF
TRBV11-2	TRBJ1-3	-	-	TGTGCCAGCAGCTTAGGAGCGGGTTTCTCTGGAAACACCATATATTTT	CASSLGAGFSGNTIYF
TRBV11-2	TRBJ2-2	-	-	TGTGCCAGCAGCTTTGCGGGGCCGGGACTTCTCACCGGGGAGCTGTTTTTT	CASSFAGPGLLTGELFF
TRBV9	TRBJ1-6	-	-	TGTGCCAGCAGCGTAGCAGTCCGCGGTTCACCCCTCCACTTT	CASSVAVRGSPLHF
TRBV6-5	TRBJ2-7	-	-	TGTGCCAGCAGTTACTCTAGCATAGGCTCGTCCTACGAGCAGTACTTC	CASSYSSIGSSYEQYF
TRBV6-5	TRBJ2-1	-	TRBD1	TGTGCCAGCAGGGGGACAGGGACTTACAATGAGCAGTTCTTC	CASRGTGTYNEQFF
TRBV28	TRBJ2-1	-	TRBD2	TGTGCCAGCAGCACTTCTAGCGGAACCACCTACAATGAGCAGTTCTTC	CASSTSSGTTYNEQFF
TRBV7-9	TRBJ1-3	-	-	TGTGCCAGCAGCTTAGTTCTAGGAGGAAACACCATATATTTT	CASSLVLGGNTIYF
TRBV7-9	TRBJ2-7	-	-	TGTGCCAGCAGCCCGAACCCCGGCAACAGGGCGGGGCAGTACTTC	CASSPNPGNRAGQYF
TRBV28	TRBJ1-1	-	-	TGTGCCATCCAAAAAGGGAGGCTCACTGAAGCTTTCTTT	CAIQKGRLTEAFF
TRBV5-6	TRBJ2-1	few	TRBD1	TGTGCCAGCAGCTCCGGACAGGATCTGGTCTTCTGGTACAATGAGCAGTTCTTC	CASSSGQDLVFWYNEQFF
TRBV19	TRBJ2-7	-	TRBD1	TGTGCCGTAGGGGCAGGGGGCCACGAGCAGTACTTC	CAVGAGGHEQYF